These 7 T cell receptor beta chains were sequenced from one sample in a study of T cells in Graves' hyperthyroidism and ophthalmopathy. RNA transcripts gave rise to amplified TCR beta CDR3 regions. The TCR CDR3 first-round RT-PCR relied on the HTBI primer set. One entry per CDR3 protein results from TCRdb running MiXCR on the multiplex PCR reads. The sample has about 770,000 distinct CDR3 sequences, roughly 20% seen once. Source material: blood. The receptor set was obtained from a woman aged 50 to 60 with Graves' hyperthyroidism that later progressed to Graves' ophthalmopathy.

The V and J genes are TRBV30 and TRBJ1-1, with D maybe TRBD1 (5 bases). This CDR3 contains 14 residues. The germline V and J ends were trimmed by 4 bases and 5 bases, with 17 bases remaining between them. CDR1 and CDR2 (germline): GTSNPN, SVGIG (reference sequence). The CDR3 here is CAWTRGGDWTEAFF. DNA of the CDR3: TGTGCCTGGACGAGGGGAGGGGACTGGACTGAAGCTTTCTTT.

This clonotype was observed a few times. The chain is built from TRBV10-1 and TRBJ2-1; D remains ambiguous. This CDR3 has 13 residues. The ends were cut back, 8 bases at V and 7 bases at J, with 15 bases in the middle. Germline V CDR1 and CDR2: WNHNN, SYGVQD (reference sequence). The CDR3 is CASAPGPWNEQFF. As DNA, the CDR3 is TGCGCCAGCGCCCCGGGCCCGTGGAATGAGCAGTTCTTC.

This clonotype was detected ten times or more. The CDR3 bases are TGTGCCAGCAGCTCCCGATGGCAGGGGGCTAGTGAAGCTTTCTTT. As protein: CASSSRWQGASEAFF. The chain is built from TRBV3-1 and TRBJ1-1; 8 nucleotides align to TRBD1. V was clipped by 5 bases and J by 7 bases; unmatched bases: 12. The CDR3 loop spans 15 amino acids. Germline CDR1 is LGHDT and CDR2 is YNNKEL (reference sequence).

The CDR3 DNA is TGTGCCAGCAGCCCCGGACAGACGGGGGGTCAAGGGCCCCAGCATTTT. It specifies CASSPGQTGGQGPQHF. The chain has TRBV3-1 and TRBJ1-5; D is perhaps TRBD1 (6 bases). The germline gives CDR1 LGHDT, CDR2 YNNKEL (reference sequence). Trimming pared 4 bases from V and 9 bases from J, leaving 22 bases between. There are 16 residues in the CDR3.

This clonotype showed up just a few times. The J gene is TRBJ2-7, the V gene TRBV29-1; TRBD1 aligns across 11 bases. The CDR3 extends over 13 amino acids. The germline V gene has CDR1 SQVTM and CDR2 ANQGSEA. V lost 7 bases and J lost 6; bases outside the gene matches: 8. CDR3 nucleotides: TGCAGCGCTGCCGGGACAGGGGGTTTCGAGCAGTACTTC. It yields the protein CSAAGTGGFEQYF.

This chain links TRBV20-1 with TRBJ1-4; maybe TRBD1 (5 bases). The CDR3 length is 17 residues. The V end was cut by 0 bases, the J end by 5 bases, with 19 bases between. The V gene's germline CDR1 is DFQATT and CDR2 SNEGSKA (reference sequence). This CDR3 is CSARDSRAKGENEKLFF. In DNA form, the CDR3 reads TGCAGTGCTAGAGACTCAAGGGCTAAAGGGGAAAATGAAAAACTGTTTTTT.

This clonotype was picked up a small number of times. J is TRBJ1-2 and V is TRBV20-1; D is uncertain. The CDR3 is 12 amino acids. CDR1 is DFQATT and CDR2 is SNEGSKA in the germline V gene (reference sequence). Between the trimmed V and J ends, which lost 0 bases and 7 bases, there was a span of 9 bases. The CDR3 is CSARDDFVGYTF. CDR3 bases: TGCAGTGCTAGAGACGACTTCGTTGGCTACACCTTC.